What follows are 5 T cell receptor beta chains derived from one specimen sequenced in a study of T cell changes during pregnancy in multiple sclerosis. Profiling relied on immunoSEQ multiplex PCR, and the TCRdb table lists in-frame clones only, not all of them. The table lists about 40,000 clones, approximately 94% of them singletons. The material was CD4+ T cells from peripheral blood mononuclear cells, obtained after pregnancy. All receptors derive from a female donor with multiple sclerosis, enrolled in a pregnancy study.

The rearrangement links TRBV10-3 to TRBJ2-3; no clear D gene. Germline V gene data show CDR1 as ENHRY and CDR2 as SYGVKD. This CDR3 comprises 13 residues. Trimming shortened V by 2 bases and J by 0 bases, and 3 bases separated the two germline ends. The CDR3 nucleotides are TGTGCCATCAGTGAGGGCAGCACAGATACGCAGTATTTT. It is translated as CAISEGSTDTQYF.

The chain carries TRBV14 and TRBJ2-7, with a weak D call TRBD1 (5 bases). CDR1 is SGHDN, CDR2 FVKESK, per germline. Trimming removed 2 bases from V and 3 bases from J, with 14 bases in between. This CDR3 is built from 15 residues. CDR3 amino acids: CASSQYQGLDYEQYF. CDR3 in DNA: TGTGCCAGCAGCCAATATCAGGGTTTGGACTACGAGCAGTACTTC.

The chain carries TRBV7-8 and TRBJ2-2; 12 bases map to TRBD2. The CDR3 length is 17 residues. Germline V lookup: CDR1 SGHVS, CDR2 FQNEAQ. V lost 4 bases and J lost 1; bases outside the gene matches: 4. The CDR3 loop reads CASSSRTSGVNTGELFF. DNA of the CDR3: TGTGCCAGCAGCTCCAGGACTAGCGGGGTGAACACCGGGGAGCTGTTTTTT.

The V call is TRBV18, the J call TRBJ2-7; 8 bases align to TRBD1. There are 15 residues in the CDR3. Germline CDR1 KGHSH, CDR2 LQKENI. V was clipped by 2 bases and J by 3 bases; unmatched bases: 6. The CDR3 sequence: CASSPYAGGGYEQYF. The CDR3 region has the DNA TGTGCCAGCTCACCATATGCAGGGGGCGGCTACGAGCAGTACTTC.

The V and J genes are TRBV6-1 and TRBJ1-5; perhaps TRBD1 as D (6 bases). The CDR3 runs to 14 residues. The V gene's germline CDR1 is MNHNS and CDR2 SASEGT. Trimming cost V 4 bases and J 7 bases, with 14 bases left between them. CDR3 bases: TGTGCCAGCAGTGGTCGGGGGGCAGGCCAGCCCCAGCATTTT. It yields the protein CASSGRGAGQPQHF.